This T cell receptor beta chain was identified in a study of graft-versus-host responses after intestinal transplantation. Across the whole study: Every recipient had anti-thymocyte globulin induction and 2 to 4 years of tacrolimus plus steroids.

The assay was immunoSEQ multiplex PCR, and TCRdb's table has in-frame clones only and misses some. The sample includes some 9,300 clones, around nine tenths of them seen just once. J lost 3 bases, V lost 3 bases, and 0 bases had no gene match. Germline lookup yields CDR1 LNHNV and CDR2 YYDKDF (reference sequence). The CDR3 runs to 13 residues. The receptor comes from a human patient who received an intestinal transplant, so some T cells may come from the graft donor. Material: PBMCs, obtained just over 42 days after intestinal transplant. V and J are TRBV15 and TRBJ1-1, with 8 bases lining up with TRBD1. The CDR3 is CATSRDRDTEAFF. DNA of the CDR3: TGTGCCACCAGCAGGGACAGGGACACTGAAGCTTTCTTT.